The rows below give T cell receptor beta chains drawn from one sample of a study of T-cell reconstitution after alpha-beta-depleted transplantation in children. TCRdb itself ran the PCR reads through MiXCR, one entry per CDR3 protein. The sample records 120,000 or so distinct CDR3 sequences, 23% being singletons. The specimen was PBMCs, mostly from graft donor cells, collected 180 days after TCRalphabeta/CD19-depleted stem cell transplant. The receptor set was obtained from a male patient between 2 and 10 years old who had a stem cell transplant for chronic granulomatous disease, so the T cells may come from the graft donor. Both conserved end residues are part of each CDR3. The D gene is left open where the match is weak. Not every row has a clone size; where given, it reads once, few, many or a size class.

cdr3_nt cdr3_aa j_call v_call clone_size d_call
TGCAGTGCTAGATCGATGTACCAAGAGACCCAGTACTTC CSARSMYQETQYF TRBJ2-5 TRBV20-1 many NA
TGTGCCACCAAAAGGGAGGGGAGCTCCTACGAGCAGTACTTC CATKREGSSYEQYF TRBJ2-7 TRBV15 few TRBD2
TGTGCCAGCAGACAACCGAGCGGGGGGGCCGGGGAGACCCAGTACTTC CASRQPSGGAGETQYF TRBJ2-5 TRBV6-1 many TRBD2
TGTGCCACCAGCAGAGGGGGGGGAGATACGCAGTATTTT CATSRGGGDTQYF TRBJ2-3 TRBV15 NA TRBD2
TGTGCCAGCAGCGTCCTAGTTTCCGTGAACACCGGGGAGCTGTTTTTT CASSVLVSVNTGELFF TRBJ2-2 TRBV7-2 NA NA
TGTGCCAGCAGTGTCCGGGACAACAGTTACGAGCAGTACTTC CASSVRDNSYEQYF TRBJ2-7 TRBV12-3/TRBV12-4 few NA
TGCGCCAGCAGTGAGTCCTCGGGACGGGAGCAGTTCTTC CASSESSGREQFF TRBJ2-1 TRBV10-1 NA NA
TGTGCCACCAGCAAACCGGGACAGGGGAGTAATTCACCCCTCCACTTT CATSKPGQGSNSPLHF TRBJ1-6 TRBV15 many TRBD1
TGTGCCAGCAGCTTAGTTCAGGAAGAGACCCAGTACTTC CASSLVQEETQYF TRBJ2-5 TRBV13 few NA
TGTGCCAGCAGCTTCATGGGCTACTATGGCTACACCTTC CASSFMGYYGYTF TRBJ1-2 TRBV7-9 many NA
TGTGCCAGCAGTCGGACTAGCGGGAGGGCCACCGGGGAGCTGTTTTTT CASSRTSGRATGELFF TRBJ2-2 TRBV11-1 NA TRBD2
TGCAGCTCTGCCGGGAGCTTCCAAGAGACCCAGTACTTC CSSAGSFQETQYF TRBJ2-5 TRBV29-1 few NA
TGCAGCGCGGACCCTACTAGCGGGAGTGGTAATGAGCAGTTCTTC CSADPTSGSGNEQFF TRBJ2-1 TRBV29-1 few TRBD2
TGTGCCAGCAAGAACAGGGAATCCTACGAGCAGTACTTC CASKNRESYEQYF TRBJ2-7 TRBV27 many NA
TGTGCCAGCAGCCATCCGGAGCGGAGTCCCATCTACAATGAGCAGTTCTTC CASSHPERSPIYNEQFF TRBJ2-1 TRBV7-2 few NA
TGTGCCTGGAATTTAGGTCTAGCGCTCGAGCAGTACTTC CAWNLGLALEQYF TRBJ2-7 TRBV30 few NA
TGTGCCAGCAGTCAATTCCCATTGGGACTAGACCTCATTTCCCCCTACAATGAGCAGTTCTTC CASSQFPLGLDLISPYNEQFF TRBJ2-1 TRBV28 NA TRBD2
TGTGCCAGCAGTGAATGGAGTGGAAACCCAACCTACAATGAGCAGTTCTTC CASSEWSGNPTYNEQFF TRBJ2-1 TRBV25-1 NA NA
TGTGCCAGCAGTTTAGGAACTAGCGGAGAGGGGCAGTTCTTC CASSLGTSGEGQFF TRBJ2-1 TRBV12-3/TRBV12-4 few TRBD2
TGCGCCAGCACCCCACTAGCGGGGGGGACAAGCTCCTACAATGAGCAGTTCTTC CASTPLAGGTSSYNEQFF TRBJ2-1 TRBV5-1 many TRBD2
TGTGCCAGCAGCCGCAGGGTCACAGATACGCAGTATTTT CASSRRVTDTQYF TRBJ2-3 TRBV7-2 NA NA
TGTGCCAGCAGCCTGGCCGGGGACGGCTCCTACGAGCAGTACTTC CASSLAGDGSYEQYF TRBJ2-7 TRBV12-3/TRBV12-4 few NA
TGCAGTGCTCCCGGGACAGGGGGTTTCACGCAGTATTTT CSAPGTGGFTQYF TRBJ2-3 TRBV20-1 many TRBD1
TGCAGTGCTAGAGTGGGGACACATAATTCACCCCTCCACTTT CSARVGTHNSPLHF TRBJ1-6 TRBV20-1 many NA
TGTGCCATCGGGCTAGCAGGCACAGATACGCAGTATTTT CAIGLAGTDTQYF TRBJ2-3 TRBV25-1 NA NA
TGCAGTGCTAGAGACCCCGGCTCGGTGCTTAGCACTGAAGCTTTCTTT CSARDPGSVLSTEAFF TRBJ1-1 TRBV20-1 many NA
TGTGCCATCAGCAAGCAAGGAAATACGCAGTATTTT CAISKQGNTQYF TRBJ2-3 TRBV10-3 NA NA
TGCGCCAGCAGCTTGGGGGAAACCACAGATACGCAGTATTTT CASSLGETTDTQYF TRBJ2-3 TRBV5-1 many NA
TGTGCCAGCAGCTTTAGACTAGCCGACCGGGAGCTGTTTTTT CASSFRLADRELFF TRBJ2-2 TRBV5-6 many TRBD2
TGTGCCAGCAGTTTTGGGCGGAGCTCCTACGAGCAGTACTTC CASSFGRSSYEQYF TRBJ2-7 TRBV12-3/TRBV12-4 many NA
TGCAGTGCTTCGACTAGCGTGGAGACCCAGTACTTC CSASTSVETQYF TRBJ2-5 TRBV20-1 many TRBD2
TGCAGTGCACTACGATGGGGGGAGTACGAGCAGTACTTC CSALRWGEYEQYF TRBJ2-7 TRBV20-1 few NA
TGTGCCAGCAGTCCCATCACCAGGGGTGAAGCTTTCTTT CASSPITRGEAFF TRBJ1-1 TRBV27 few NA
TGCAGCGTGTCAGGGTACCCATTCCAAGAGACCCAGTACTTC CSVSGYPFQETQYF TRBJ2-5 TRBV29-1 NA NA
TGTGCCAGCTCACCCCTGGGGGACACTGAAGCTTTCTTT CASSPLGDTEAFF TRBJ1-1 TRBV18 many NA
TGCAGTGTGGGACAGGCCGCCTACGAGCAGTACTTC CSVGQAAYEQYF TRBJ2-7 TRBV20-1 NA TRBD1
TGTGCCAGCAGCTTAGCGCCCGGGACAGGGCTATATGGCTACACCTTC CASSLAPGTGLYGYTF TRBJ1-2 TRBV7-2 few TRBD1
TGTGCCAGCAGGGGGAAACCGAGTACGCAGTATTTT CASRGKPSTQYF TRBJ2-3 TRBV12-3/TRBV12-4 NA NA
TGTGCCAGCAGACCACAGACAGGGACCTACGAGCAGTACTTC CASRPQTGTYEQYF TRBJ2-7 TRBV6-1 NA TRBD1
TGTGCCAGCTCACTTTCCGGGACTAGCGGGAACACCGGGGAGCTGTTTTTT CASSLSGTSGNTGELFF TRBJ2-2 TRBV18 NA TRBD2
TGTGCCAGCAGCGGGGGGGCCTACGAGCAGTACTTC CASSGGAYEQYF TRBJ2-7 TRBV12-3/TRBV12-4 NA TRBD2
TGTGCCTGGAGTACCCTTTTCAATCAGCCCCAGCATTTT CAWSTLFNQPQHF TRBJ1-5 TRBV30 many NA
TGTGCCAGCAGCTTAGGGGAGGATGGCACAGATACGCAGTATTTT CASSLGEDGTDTQYF TRBJ2-3 TRBV11-2 many NA
TGTGCCAGCAGTTCACCTTCAGCGGGAGGCAAAAACATTCAGTACTTC CASSSPSAGGKNIQYF TRBJ2-4 TRBV12-3/TRBV12-4 NA TRBD2
TGCAGTGCTGCTAGCGGGGGGTACTACAATGAGCAGTTCTTC CSAASGGYYNEQFF TRBJ2-1 TRBV20-1 NA TRBD2